This TCR beta chain is from a study of blood T cell repertoires in COVID-19. As for the study in general: Collection of acute and convalescent COVID-19 samples took place in the United States, Italy and Spain.

In the original analysis: Nucleated cell number was recorded as an estimate derived from reference gene primer amplification. Assay used: immunoSEQ multiplex PCR; TCRdb lists only in-frame clones, some missing. V and J calls and clone size are as listed in that table; D and trimming were resolved from the DNA. The table shows about 170,000 clones, with less than 90% occurring only once. The germline V gene has CDR1 SEHNR and CDR2 FQNEAQ (reference sequence). V gave up 1 base and J gave up 5 bases, with 8 bases separating them. CDR3 length equals 13 residues. The source material was peripheral blood. The rearrangement links TRBV7-9 to TRBJ1-1; tentatively, D is TRBD1 (6 bases). The clonotype was recovered from a man aged 55 to 70 with acute or convalescent COVID-19. The CDR3 bases are TGTGCCAGCAGCTTAGAAGGGGGAACTGAAGCTTTCTTT. Amino acid sequence: CASSLEGGTEAFF.